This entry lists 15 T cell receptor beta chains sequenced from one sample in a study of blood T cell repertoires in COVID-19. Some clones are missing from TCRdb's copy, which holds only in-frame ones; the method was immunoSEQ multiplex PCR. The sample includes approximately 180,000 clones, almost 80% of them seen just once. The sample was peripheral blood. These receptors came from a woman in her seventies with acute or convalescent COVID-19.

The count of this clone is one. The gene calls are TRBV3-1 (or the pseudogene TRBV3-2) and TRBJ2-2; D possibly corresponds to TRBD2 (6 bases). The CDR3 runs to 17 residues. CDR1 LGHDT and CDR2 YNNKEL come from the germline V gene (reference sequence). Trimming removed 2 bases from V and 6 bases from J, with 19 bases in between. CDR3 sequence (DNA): TGTGCCAGCAGCCAATGGGGAGGTATGTCTTCGGCCGGGGAGCTGTTTTTT. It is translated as CASSQWGGMSSAGELFF.

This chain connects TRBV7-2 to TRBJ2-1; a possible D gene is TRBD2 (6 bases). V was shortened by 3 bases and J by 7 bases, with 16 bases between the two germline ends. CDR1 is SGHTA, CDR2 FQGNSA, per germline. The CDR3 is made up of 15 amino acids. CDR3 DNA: TGTGCCAGCAGCTTGACGGGAGCTATTAGGAATGAGCAGTTCTTC. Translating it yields CASSLTGAIRNEQFF.

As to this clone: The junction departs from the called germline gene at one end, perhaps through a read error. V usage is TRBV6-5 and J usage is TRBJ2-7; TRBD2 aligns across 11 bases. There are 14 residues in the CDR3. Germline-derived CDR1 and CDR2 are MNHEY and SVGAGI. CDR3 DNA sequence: TGTGCCAGCAGAGTAGCGGGAGGGGGCTACGGGCAGTACTTC. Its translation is CASRVAGGGYGQYF.

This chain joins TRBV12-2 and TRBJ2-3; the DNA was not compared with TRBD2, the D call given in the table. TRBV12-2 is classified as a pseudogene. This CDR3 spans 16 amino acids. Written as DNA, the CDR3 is TGTGCAAGTCGCTTAGCGCGGTGGTGGGTCACAGATACGCAGTATTTT. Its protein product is CASRLARWWVTDTQYF.

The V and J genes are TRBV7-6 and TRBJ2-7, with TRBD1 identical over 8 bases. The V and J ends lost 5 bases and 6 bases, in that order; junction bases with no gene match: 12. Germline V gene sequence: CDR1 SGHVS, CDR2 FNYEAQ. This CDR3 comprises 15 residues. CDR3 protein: CASSGQPGQDREQYF. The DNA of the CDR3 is TGTGCCAGCAGCGGTCAACCGGGACAGGACCGCGAGCAGTACTTC. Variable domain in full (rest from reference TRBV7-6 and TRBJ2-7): GAGVSQSPRYKVTKRGQDVALRCDPISGHVSLYWYRQALGQGPEFLTYFNYEAQQDKSGLPNDRFSAERPEGSISTLTIQRTEQRDSAMYRCASSGQPGQDREQYFGPGTRLTVT.

The CDR3 DNA is TGCAGTGCTAGTCTACTAGCGAACTACGAGCAGTACTTC. This gives the protein CSASLLANYEQYF. The chain employs TRBV20-1 and TRBJ2-7, with 7 bases that match TRBD2. J lost 3 bases, V lost 3 bases, and 5 bases had no gene match. CDR1 is DFQATT and CDR2 is SNEGSKA in the germline V gene (reference sequence). The length of the CDR3 is 13 residues.

Here the CDR3 reads CASSQDSASGEETQYF. DNA of the CDR3: TGCGCCAGCAGCCAAGATTCGGCTAGCGGAGAAGAGACCCAGTACTTC. J is TRBJ2-5 and V is TRBV4-1; 7 bases match TRBD2. CDR3 size: 16 residues. With 0 bases clipped from V and 3 bases from J, the junction kept 7 bases outside the gene matches. Germline CDR1 MGHRA, CDR2 YSYEKL.

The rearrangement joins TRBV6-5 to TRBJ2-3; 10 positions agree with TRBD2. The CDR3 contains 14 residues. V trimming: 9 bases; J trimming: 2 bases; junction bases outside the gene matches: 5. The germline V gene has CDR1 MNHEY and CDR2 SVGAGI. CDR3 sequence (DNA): TGTGCCAGTTCACTAGCGGGAAACACAGATACGCAGTATTTT. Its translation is CASSLAGNTDTQYF.

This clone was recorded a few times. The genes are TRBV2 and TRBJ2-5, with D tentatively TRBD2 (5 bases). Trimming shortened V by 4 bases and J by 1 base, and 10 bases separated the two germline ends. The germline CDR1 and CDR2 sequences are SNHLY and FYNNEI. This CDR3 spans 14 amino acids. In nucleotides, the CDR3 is TGTGCCAGCAGTGCGTCCGGACTCCAAGAGACCCAGTACTTC. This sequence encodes CASSASGLQETQYF.

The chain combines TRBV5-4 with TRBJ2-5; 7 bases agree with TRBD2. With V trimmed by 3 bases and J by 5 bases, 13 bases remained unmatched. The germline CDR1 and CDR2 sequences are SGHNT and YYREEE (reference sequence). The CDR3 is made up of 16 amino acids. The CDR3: CASSSRQGGIGETQYF. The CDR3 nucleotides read TGTGCCAGCAGCTCTCGTCAGGGAGGGATTGGGGAGACCCAGTACTTC.

DNA for the CDR3: TGCGCCAGCAGTTGGACTAGCAGTGCCTCGAACACCGGGGAGCTGTTTTTT. It yields the protein CASSWTSSASNTGELFF. The V and J genes are TRBV5-1 and TRBJ2-2, with 8 positions matching TRBD2. Germline V lookup: CDR1 SGHRS, CDR2 YFSETQ. There are 17 residues in the CDR3. The trim removed 5 bases at V and 0 bases at J, leaving 9 bases unmatched. Complete variable domain (other parts from reference TRBV5-1 and TRBJ2-2): KAGVTQTPRYLIKTRGQQVTLSCSPISGHRSVSWYQQTPGQGLQFLFEYFSETQRNKGNFPGRFSGRQFSNSRSEMNVSTLELGDSALYLCASSWTSSASNTGELFFGEGSRLTVL.

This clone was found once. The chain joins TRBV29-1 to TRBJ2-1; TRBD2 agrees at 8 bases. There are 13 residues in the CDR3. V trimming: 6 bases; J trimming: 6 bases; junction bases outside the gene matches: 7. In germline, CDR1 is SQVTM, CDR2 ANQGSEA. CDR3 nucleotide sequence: TGCAGCGTCCCAAGCGGGAGTATCAATGAGCAGTTCTTC. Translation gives CSVPSGSINEQFF.

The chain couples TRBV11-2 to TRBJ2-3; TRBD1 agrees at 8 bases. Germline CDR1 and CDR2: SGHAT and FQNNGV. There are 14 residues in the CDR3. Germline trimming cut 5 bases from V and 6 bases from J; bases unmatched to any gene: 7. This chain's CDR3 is CASSIGQGWDTQYF. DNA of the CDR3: TGTGCCAGCAGCATCGGACAGGGATGGGATACGCAGTATTTT.

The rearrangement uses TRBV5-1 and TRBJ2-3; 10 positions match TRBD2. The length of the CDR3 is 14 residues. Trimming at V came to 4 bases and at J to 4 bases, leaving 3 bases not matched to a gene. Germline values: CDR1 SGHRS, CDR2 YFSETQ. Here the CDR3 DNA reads TGCGCCAGCAGCGTTGGACTAGCGGCAGATACGCAGTATTTT. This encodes CASSVGLAADTQYF.

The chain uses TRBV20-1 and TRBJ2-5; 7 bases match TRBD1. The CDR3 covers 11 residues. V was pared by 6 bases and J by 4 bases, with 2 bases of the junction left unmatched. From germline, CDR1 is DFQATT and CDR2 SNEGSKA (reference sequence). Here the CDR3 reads CSANRGETQYF. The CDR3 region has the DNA TGCAGTGCAAACAGGGGAGAGACCCAGTACTTC.